This T cell receptor beta chain appears in the sequencing data of a study of CD8+CD57+ T cells in acquired aplastic anemia. In the study overall: Sorted CD4+ and CD8+ cells yielded DNA averaging around 3.2 ug.

Patients included in sequencing had previously demonstrated CD8+CD57+ cell expansion by flow cytometry. This CDR3 region has 14 residues. The germline V gene encodes CDR1 MNHNS and CDR2 SASEGT. Trimming cost V 6 bases and J 2 bases, with 11 bases left between them. According to the study, genomic DNA was the template for TCR beta VDJ and CDR3 profiling. TCRdb redid the calling of the reads with MiXCR, one entry per CDR3 protein. The sample lists 260,000 or so distinct CDR3 sequences; approximately 86% were seen once. In this sample, this clonotype turned up many times. This receptor was taken from a human donor with aplastic anemia. V and J are TRBV6-1 and TRBJ2-1; D is possibly TRBD1 or TRBD2 (5 bases each). The specimen was sorted CD4+, CD8+, or CD8+CD57+ T cells (not recorded which) from PBMCs. This CDR3 is CASRGDGPYNEQFF. The DNA of the CDR3 is TGTGCCAGCAGAGGGGACGGCCCCTACAATGAGCAGTTCTTC.